This is a list of T cell receptor beta chains from one sample in a study of blood T cells in healthy people across ages. TCRdb re-called the 5' RACE reads through MiXCR, storing one row per CDR3 protein. The table shows over 1,500,000 distinct CDR3 sequences, with about two fifths occurring only once. The sequenced sample was blood. These TCRs come from a human donor in good health. Both conserved end residues are part of each CDR3. The order of the fields is J gene, D gene, V gene, clone size, CDR3 protein, CDR3 DNA. D genes are given only for firm matches. Clone size, where shown, is once, few, many, or a class for clones that have expanded.

TRBJ2-3 | - | TRBV12-3/TRBV12-4 | - | CVSSLGLGLSADAQYF | TGTGTCAGCAGTTTAGGTTTGGGACTCAGTGCAGATGCGCAGTATTTT
TRBJ2-7 | TRBD1 | TRBV27 | - | CASGPTGVYEQYF | TGTGCCAGCGGTCCGACAGGGGTCTACGAGCAGTACTTC
TRBJ2-4 | - | TRBV10-3 | - | CAISEGTLWEQYF | TGTGCCATCAGTGAAGGGACCCTCTGGGAGCAGTACTTC
TRBJ1-2 | - | TRBV7-2 | - | CASSFSQNRVGYTF | TGTGCCAGCAGCTTTTCCCAAAATAGAGTGGGCTACACCTTC
TRBJ2-7 | - | TRBV2 | few | CASSVDKRSEQYF | TGTGCCAGCAGTGTAGACAAGCGCTCCGAGCAGTACTTC
TRBJ2-1 | - | TRBV6-2/TRBV6-3 | - | CASSQTNEQFF | TGTGCCAGCTCCCAAACCAATGAGCAGTTCTTC
TRBJ2-2 | TRBD1 | TRBV29-1 | - | CSVERQGGGELFF | TGCAGCGTTGAACGACAGGGCGGCGGGGAGCTGTTTTTT
TRBJ2-7 | TRBD1 | TRBV7-3 | - | CASSPNPGGSYTYEQYF | TGTGCCAGCAGCCCCAACCCAGGGGGATCATATACCTACGAGCAGTACTTC
TRBJ1-2 | - | TRBV4-1 | few | CASSQRGGYGYTF | TGCGCCAGCAGCCAAAGAGGGGGCTATGGCTACACCTTC
TRBJ2-3 | - | TRBV5-1 | - | CASSKGLSDTQYF | TGCGCCAGCAGCAAGGGACTTTCAGATACGCAGTATTTT
TRBJ1-1 | - | TRBV5-1 | once | CASSPPWGTAEAFF | TGCGCCAGCAGCCCCCCGTGGGGCACAGCCGAAGCTTTCTTT
TRBJ2-3 | TRBD2 | TRBV20-1 | few | CSARRPILLAGGRDTQYF | TGCAGTGCCAGACGCCCGATCCTGTTAGCGGGGGGGCGGGATACGCAGTATTTT
TRBJ2-5 | - | TRBV24-1 | - | CATSKEKETQYF | TGTGCCACCAGCAAGGAGAAAGAGACCCAGTACTTC
TRBJ2-3 | - | TRBV20-1 | - | CGARGEGGPDTQYF | TGCGGTGCTAGGGGCGAGGGGGGCCCAGATACGCAGTATTTT
TRBJ2-2 | TRBD1 | TRBV29-1 | few | CSVGQGATGELFF | TGCAGCGTTGGACAGGGGGCGACCGGGGAGCTGTTTTTT
TRBJ2-7 | - | TRBV7-2 | - | CASSFLSSAYEQYF | TGTGCCAGCAGCTTTTTATCGAGTGCCTACGAGCAGTACTTC
TRBJ2-5 | - | TRBV7-9 | - | CASSSTWRSGGETQYF | TGTGCCAGCAGCTCCACTTGGAGATCCGGGGGAGAGACCCAGTACTTC
TRBJ1-2 | TRBD1 | TRBV12-3/TRBV12-4 | - | CASSRLGQARYGYTF | TGTGCCAGCAGTCGACTAGGACAGGCCCGCTATGGCTACACCTTC
TRBJ2-7 | TRBD1 | TRBV7-9 | - | CASSLRFGGQGRHEQYF | TGTGCCAGCAGCTTACGTTTTGGGGGACAGGGGAGGCACGAGCAGTACTTC
TRBJ1-2 | - | TRBV11-1 | - | CASSLGGGYYGNTF | TGTGCCAGCAGCTTAGGAGGCGGATACTATGGCAACACCTTC
TRBJ1-6 | - | TRBV6-5 | few | CASSALGDSPLHF | TGTGCCAGCAGTGCCCTTGGGGATTCACCCCTCCACTTT
TRBJ2-1 | - | TRBV20-1 | few | CTVGGGRRKGDEQFF | TGCACGGTTGGTGGAGGGCGGCGGAAGGGCGATGAGCAGTTCTTC
TRBJ2-3 | TRBD2 | TRBV12-3/TRBV12-4 | few | CASSPQRGRTTDTQYF | TGTGCTAGCAGTCCACAGCGGGGGAGGACCACAGATACGCAGTATTTT
TRBJ2-6 | TRBD1 | TRBV7-2 | - | CASSLALSGTVGIPGANVLTF | TGTGCCAGCAGCTTAGCCCTAAGTGGGACAGTCGGAATTCCTGGGGCCAACGTCCTGACTTTC
TRBJ2-3 | - | TRBV28 | - | CASSLPVTAGYTDTQYF | TGTGCCAGCAGTTTACCCGTGACAGCAGGATACACAGATACGCAGTATTTT
TRBJ2-7 | TRBD1 | TRBV15 | - | CATSRDLGTESYEQYF | TGTGCCACCAGCAGAGATCTCGGGACAGAGTCCTACGAGCAGTACTTC
TRBJ2-7 | - | TRBV18 | many | CASSPLEPYEQYF | TGTGCCAGCTCACCACTGGAACCCTACGAGCAGTACTTC
TRBJ2-1 | TRBD2 | TRBV7-8 | few | CASSPGLAGTFYNEQFF | TGTGCCAGCAGCCCGGGACTAGCGGGGACTTTTTACAATGAGCAGTTCTTC
TRBJ2-1 | TRBD2 | TRBV29-1 | - | CSVAGGAGEQFF | TGCAGCGTTGCCGGGGGGGCCGGGGAGCAGTTCTTC
TRBJ2-3 | - | TRBV6-1 | few | CASRTPGFTDTQYF | TGTGCCAGCAGGACCCCAGGGTTTACAGATACGCAGTATTTT
TRBJ2-1 | TRBD1 | TRBV10-3 | few | CAIQGVGRGQNEQFF | TGTGCCATCCAGGGGGTAGGAAGGGGTCAGAATGAGCAGTTCTTC
TRBJ2-5 | TRBD1 | TRBV24-1 | - | CATSDRDRPLETQYF | TGTGCCACCAGTGATCGGGACAGGCCCCTAGAGACCCAGTACTTC
TRBJ2-3 | - | TRBV9 | - | CASSGGYRTDTQYF | TGTGCCAGCAGCGGGGGTTATCGCACAGATACGCAGTATTTT
TRBJ2-3 | - | TRBV5-5 | - | CASSLGFSSYSDTQYF | TGTGCCAGCAGCTTGGGTTTCAGTTCTTATTCAGATACGCAGTATTTT
TRBJ1-2 | - | TRBV7-2 | - | CASSSGRETANYGYTF | TGTGCCAGCAGCTCAGGACGCGAGACCGCTAACTATGGCTACACCTTC
TRBJ1-2 | TRBD1 | TRBV12-3/TRBV12-4 | - | CASSELRGHGYTF | TGTGCCAGCAGTGAACTAAGGGGGCATGGCTACACCTTC
TRBJ1-4 | - | TRBV7-8 | - | CATTTLATNEKLFF | TGTGCCACCACTACCCTTGCAACTAATGAAAAACTGTTTTTT
TRBJ2-3 | - | TRBV7-6 | few | CASSSKLGTASTDTQYF | TGTGCCAGCAGCTCCAAACTAGGGACCGCTAGCACAGATACGCAGTATTTT